These 4 T cell receptor beta chains were sequenced from one sample in a study of T-cell reconstitution after alpha-beta-depleted transplantation in children. Unique molecular identifiers were incorporated into the prepared TCRbeta library. TCRdb re-derived calls from the PCR reads in MiXCR, one entry per CDR3 protein. Of a few hundred thousand distinct CDR3 sequences listed, around 10% are singletons. Sequencing used peripheral blood, obtained 180 days after TCRalphabeta/CD19-depleted stem cell transplant. The origin of the receptors is a male patient aged 2-10 years who had a stem cell transplant for chronic granulomatous disease, so the T cells may come from the graft donor.

This clonotype was counted at least ten times. This chain connects TRBV6-1 to TRBJ1-2, with no clear D. There are 15 residues in the CDR3. CDR1 and CDR2 from the germline V gene are MNHNS and SASEGT. V lost 8 bases and J lost 0, with 16 bases in between. CDR3 residues: CASERVGTANYGYTF. CDR3 sequence (DNA): TGTGCCAGCGAAAGAGTGGGCACTGCTAACTATGGCTACACCTTC.

Concerning this clonotype: This may be a read error, as it is one base from a much larger clone. CDR3 residues: CASSPSPCSGSFYNEQFF. In DNA form, the CDR3 reads TGTGCCAGCAGCCCCAGTCCTTGTAGCGGGAGCTTTTACAATGAGCAGTTCTTC. The J gene is TRBJ2-1, the V gene TRBV11-1; 9 nucleotides line up with TRBD2. Trimming took 5 bases from V and 4 from J; bases not matched to a gene: 15. Germline lookup yields CDR1 SGHAT and CDR2 FQDESV (reference sequence). The CDR3 spans 18 residues.

On this clonotype: This may be a read error, as it is one base from a much larger clone. The gene calls are TRBV29-1 and TRBJ2-3, with D uncertain. This CDR3 comprises 15 residues. In germline, CDR1 is SQVTM, CDR2 ANQGSEA. Between the trimmed V and J ends, which lost 3 bases and 2 bases, there was a span of 15 bases. The CDR3 sequence: CSVDPVPPDTDTQYF. As DNA, the CDR3 is TGCAGCGTTGATCCGGTGCCCCCTGACACAGATACGCAGTATTTT.

As regards this clonotype: Possible read error: a much larger clone is one base away. This chain connects TRBV28 to TRBJ2-7; perhaps D is TRBD1 or TRBD2 (5 bases each). The V gene lost 6 bases and the J gene lost 3 bases, with 18 bases spanning the gap. Looked up from germline, CDR1 is MDHEN and CDR2 is SYDVKM. The CDR3 spans 15 residues. CDR3 sequence: CASSSPRGGHYEQYF. CDR3 coding DNA: TGTGCCAGCAGCTCTCCACGGGGCGGTCACTACGAGCAGTACTTC.